This passage covers 29 T cell receptor beta chains from one sample sequenced in a study of response to subunit inactivated influenza vaccine. TCRdb re-derived calls from the RT-PCR reads in MiXCR, one entry per CDR3 protein. The data show around 480,000 distinct CDR3 sequences, approximately 11% seen once. This material consisted of PBMCs from blood, taken roughly 47 days after vaccination. The receptors here all came from a man aged 45 to 65 who received an inactivated influenza vaccine.

The genes are TRBV5-1 and TRBJ2-1, with 16 positions matching TRBD2. Germline V gene lookup returns CDR1 SGHRS and CDR2 YFSETQ. This CDR3 spans 16 amino acids. J lost 5 bases, V lost 4 bases, and 3 bases had no gene match. The chain's CDR3 is CASSLGTSGRDNEQFF. The CDR3 DNA follows: TGCGCCAGCAGCCTAGGGACTAGCGGGAGGGACAATGAGCAGTTCTTC.

The table lists this clonotype with many counts. This chain joins TRBV12-3 or TRBV12-4 and TRBJ1-1, with D perhaps TRBD1 (6 bases). The CDR3 totals 13 residues. Trimming took off 6 bases at V and 1 base at J, with 9 bases between the two ends. CDR3 nucleotides: TGTGCCAGCAGGAACAGGGAGAACACTGAAGCTTTCTTT. It yields the protein CASRNRENTEAFF.

This clonotype has a count of ten or more. J is TRBJ1-2 and V is TRBV5-1; unclear D gene. The V and J ends lost 3 bases and 2 bases respectively, with 8 bases between them. The CDR3 runs to 13 residues. Germline V CDR1 and CDR2: SGHRS, YFSETQ. CDR3 nucleotide sequence: TGCGCCAGCAGCTCCGGACTGAACTATGGCTACACCTTC. Protein: CASSSGLNYGYTF.

This chain connects TRBV28 to TRBJ2-7, with 10 bases identical to TRBD2. Germline CDR1 reads MDHEN; CDR2 reads SYDVKM. The CDR3 is 15 amino acids. With 4 bases clipped from V and 4 bases from J, the junction kept 7 bases outside the gene matches. The CDR3 reads CASSWSGRAAYEQYF. CDR3 bases: TGTGCCAGCAGTTGGAGCGGGAGGGCCGCTTACGAGCAGTACTTC.

Note on this clonotype: A much larger clone lies a single base off, so this may be a read error. The V and J genes are TRBV3-1 and TRBJ2-2; D call uncertain. CDR1 is LGHDT, CDR2 YNNKEL, per germline (reference sequence). The CDR3 contains 13 residues. V was cut by 3 bases and J by 1 base, with 3 bases left in between. CDR3 sequence reads: CASSHRNTGELFF. The CDR3, as DNA: TGTGCCAGCAGCCACAGGAACACCGGGGAGCTGTTTTTT.

This clonotype was counted between two and nine times. The DNA of the CDR3 is TGCAGTGCTAGCTGGCGGGAGGTCTACAATGAGCAGTTCTTC. Encoded protein: CSASWREVYNEQFF. The chain carries TRBV20-1 and TRBJ2-1; 8 bases agree with TRBD2. The germline CDR1 and CDR2 sequences are DFQATT and SNEGSKA (reference sequence). The length of the CDR3 is 14 residues. The V and J ends lost 3 bases and 3 bases, in that order; junction bases with no gene match: 4.

The rearrangement joins TRBV29-1 to TRBJ2-5; tentatively, D is TRBD2 (5 bases). The CDR3 length is 11 residues. Germline CDR1 is SQVTM and CDR2 is ANQGSEA. V lost 2 bases and J 9 bases, leaving 10 bases between the germline ends. CDR3 nucleotides: TGCAGCGTTGAACTCCGGCGGGCCCAGTACTTC. Encoded protein: CSVELRRAQYF.

The table lists this clonotype with a few counts. The rearrangement joins TRBV20-1 to TRBJ2-3; weak D call: TRBD2 (5 bases). Germline V gives CDR1 DFQATT, CDR2 SNEGSKA (reference sequence). Between the trimmed V and J ends, which lost 3 bases and 4 bases, there was a span of 11 bases. This CDR3 has 13 amino acids. CDR3 loop: CSASRTRADTQYF. The CDR3 bases are TGCAGTGCTAGTAGAACTAGAGCAGATACGCAGTATTTT.

The genes are TRBV6-2 or TRBV6-3 and TRBJ2-5; D tentatively reads TRBD1 or TRBD2 (5 bases each). CDR3 length: 15 amino acids. Germline CDR1 reads MNHEY; CDR2 reads SVGEGT. Trimming left V 1 base short and J 5 bases short, with 14 bases between. The CDR3 DNA reads as TGTGCCAGCAGTTACTTGGGACGGACGGGGGAGACCCAGTACTTC. This encodes CASSYLGRTGETQYF.

This clonotype has only a few counts. The chain employs TRBV5-1 and TRBJ1-1; TRBD1 matches 7 bases. Trimming took 2 bases from V and 0 from J; bases not matched to a gene: 16. The CDR3 extends over 19 amino acids. Germline loops: CDR1 SGHRS, CDR2 YFSETQ. CDR3 in amino acids: CASSLPGRGLSFMNTEAFF. The DNA of the CDR3 is TGCGCCAGCAGCTTACCCGGGAGGGGGCTTTCGTTCATGAACACTGAAGCTTTCTTT.

This clonotype was counted many times. V gene TRBV4-3 combines with J gene TRBJ2-3; D is unresolved. The CDR3 extends over 15 amino acids. Germline V gene data show CDR1 as LGHNA and CDR2 as YSLEER. Trimming shortened V by 0 bases and J by 1 base, and 8 bases separated the two germline ends. CDR3 in amino acids: CASSQDRLGTDTQYF. The CDR3 DNA reads as TGCGCCAGCAGCCAAGATAGACTGGGCACAGATACGCAGTATTTT.

This chain links TRBV15 with TRBJ1-2; D uncertain. Germline assignment: CDR1 LNHNV and CDR2 YYDKDF (reference sequence). This CDR3 spans 15 amino acids. V lost 0 bases to trimming and J lost 7 bases, with 15 bases between them. This CDR3 is CATSRDLKGIPGYTF. CDR3 in DNA: TGTGCCACCAGCAGAGATCTTAAGGGTATTCCTGGCTACACCTTC. Complete variable domain (other parts from reference TRBV15 and TRBJ1-2): DAMVIQNPRYQVTQFGKPVTLSCSQTLNHNVMYWYQQKSSQAPKLLFHYYDKDFNNEADTPDNFQSRRPNTSFCFLDIRSPGLGDTAMYLCATSRDLKGIPGYTFGSGTRLTVV.

This clonotype showed up just a few times. CDR3 in amino acids: CASSKTSGWSLDTQYF. The CDR3 nucleotides are TGTGCCAGCAGCAAAACTAGCGGGTGGAGTCTAGATACGCAGTATTTT. J is TRBJ2-3 and V is TRBV7-9; TRBD2 agrees at 9 bases. Germline trimming cut 5 bases from V and 5 bases from J; bases unmatched to any gene: 11. The germline gives CDR1 SEHNR, CDR2 FQNEAQ (reference sequence). The CDR3 runs 16 residues.

Points on this clonotype: This may be a read error, as it is one base from a much larger clone. This chain connects TRBV4-3 to TRBJ2-3; D is possibly TRBD1 or TRBD2 (6 bases each). Germline CDR1 LGHNA, CDR2 YSLEER. The CDR3 contains 18 residues. The CDR3 nucleotides are TGCGCCAGCATCCAAGAGGGGCGGGGAAGGGGGGTCTCAGATACGCAGTATTTT. Encoded protein: CASIQEGRGRGVSDTQYF.

This clonotype was found a few times. The J gene is TRBJ1-4, the V gene TRBV11-1; D possibly corresponds to TRBD1 (5 bases). V lost 1 base and J lost 0, with 15 bases in between. The V gene's germline CDR1 is SGHAT and CDR2 FQDESV (reference sequence). This CDR3 contains 18 residues. The CDR3 spells CASSLGRVWDATNEKLFF. The CDR3 coding sequence is TGTGCCAGCAGCTTAGGGAGGGTATGGGACGCAACTAATGAAAAACTGTTTTTT.

The rearrangement uses TRBV12-3 or TRBV12-4 and TRBJ2-1; D could derive from TRBD1 or TRBD2 (6 bases each). V was trimmed by 3 bases and J by 7 bases, leaving 13 bases between them. The length of the CDR3 is 14 residues. The CDR3 here is CASSLGAGRNEQFF. The CDR3 DNA reads TGTGCCAGCAGTTTGGGGGCGGGGAGGAATGAGCAGTTCTTC.

This clonotype was seen at least ten times. The genes are TRBV6-1 and TRBJ2-1, with TRBD2 matching 7 bases. The V segment lost 6 bases and the J segment 8 bases; nucleotides outside the gene matches: 16. The CDR3 contains 16 residues. Germline CDR1 and CDR2: MNHNS and SASEGT. CDR3 bases: TGTGCCAGCAGCCGAAGGGACTATACTGGTAGGGATGAGCAGTTCTTC. Encoded protein: CASSRRDYTGRDEQFF.

This clonotype has a count of ten or more. The chain carries TRBV9 and TRBJ2-7; TRBD1 aligns across 7 bases. The CDR3 runs to 14 residues. Losses at the gene ends were 3 bases for V and 2 bases for J; bases not matched to a gene: 5. From germline, CDR1 is SGDLS and CDR2 YYNGEE. The CDR3 region is CASSARQGPYEQYF. CDR3 DNA sequence: TGTGCCAGCAGCGCTCGACAGGGCCCCTACGAGCAGTACTTC.

The rearrangement uses TRBV5-4 and TRBJ1-5, with 8 nucleotides matching TRBD1. This CDR3 comprises 12 residues. Trimming cost V 3 bases and J 12 bases; bases outside gene matches: 5. Germline CDR1 is SGHNT and CDR2 is YYREEE (reference sequence). The DNA for the CDR3 is TGTGCCAGCAGCTCTACAGGGGGGGTCCAGCATTTT. Its protein is CASSSTGGVQHF. Variable domain in full (rest from reference TRBV5-4 and TRBJ1-5): ETGVTQSPTHLIKTRGQQVTLRCSSQSGHNTVSWYQQALGQGPQFIFQYYREEENGRGNFPPRFSGLQFPNYSSELNVNALELDDSALYLCASSSTGGVQHFGDGTRLSIL.

V usage is TRBV18 and J usage is TRBJ2-7; D is perhaps TRBD1 or TRBD2 (5 bases each). Trimming removed 3 bases from V and 6 bases from J, with 21 bases in between. The CDR3 has 16 amino acids. In germline, CDR1 is KGHSH, CDR2 LQKENI. Here the CDR3 reads CASSPIPSSGRFEQYF. The CDR3 region has the DNA TGTGCCAGCTCACCGATCCCCTCCTCGGGACGTTTCGAGCAGTACTTC.

The rearrangement links TRBV7-2 to TRBJ1-1; TRBD1 might be the D (5 bases). The CDR3 spans 17 residues. V was shortened by 0 bases and J by 0 bases, with 14 bases between the two germline ends. Germline CDR1 is SGHTA and CDR2 is FQGNSA. This chain's CDR3 is CASSLAAYGGLNTEAFF. The CDR3 nucleotides are TGTGCCAGCAGCTTAGCGGCATATGGGGGACTGAACACTGAAGCTTTCTTT.

This clonotype was recorded at least ten times. V is TRBV12-3 or TRBV12-4 and J is TRBJ1-2; D call uncertain. V gave up 5 bases and J gave up 8 bases, with 9 bases separating them. CDR3 length: 11 residues. The CDR3 is CASSPLGGYTF. CDR3 sequence (DNA): TGTGCCAGCAGTCCCCTTGGGGGCTACACCTTC.

This rearrangement joins TRBV29-1 to TRBJ2-3; tentatively, D is TRBD2 (6 bases). The CDR3 spans 14 residues. Germline-derived CDR1 and CDR2 are SQVTM and ANQGSEA. Trimming took 4 bases from V and 0 from J, leaving 11 bases between them. In DNA, the CDR3 is TGCAGCGTTGCGGGTAGCGGCAGCACAGATACGCAGTATTTT. Encoded protein: CSVAGSGSTDTQYF.

This clonotype has a handful of counts. V is TRBV29-1 and J is TRBJ1-1; D is perhaps TRBD1 (5 bases). Per the germline V gene, CDR1 is SQVTM and CDR2 is ANQGSEA. Trimming shortened V by 4 bases and J by 1 base, and 16 bases separated the two germline ends. The CDR3 consists of 15 residues. The CDR3 region is CSVAGNQRTNTEAFF. The CDR3 DNA is TGCAGCGTTGCAGGGAACCAACGGACGAACACTGAAGCTTTCTTT.

Concerning this clonotype: Germline and junction disagree at one end, which may indicate a read error. V and J are TRBV7-9 and TRBJ1-3; a possible D gene is TRBD1 (6 bases). The CDR3 extends over 16 amino acids. The germline gives CDR1 SEHNR, CDR2 FQNEAQ (reference sequence). CDR3 coding DNA: TGTGCCAGCATCTTAGCGGGGGGCCGCTCTGGAAACACCATATATTTT. This sequence encodes CASILAGGRSGNTIYF.

The V gene is TRBV28, the J gene TRBJ1-4; no clear D gene. Trimming left V 5 bases short and J 15 bases short, with 16 bases between. CDR1 and CDR2 (germline): MDHEN, SYDVKM. The CDR3 extends over 12 amino acids. This CDR3 is CASSLGEGRVFF. CDR3 coding DNA: TGTGCCAGCAGTCTCGGGGAGGGCCGTGTGTTTTTT.

This clonotype appeared a few times. This chain joins TRBV7-2 and TRBJ2-7; D possibly matches TRBD1 or TRBD2 (5 bases each). Germline V gives CDR1 SGHTA, CDR2 FQGNSA. V lost 3 bases, J lost 6 bases, and 12 bases lay in between. There are 13 residues in the CDR3. The CDR3 DNA is TGTGCCAGCAGCTTGGGGGATCTTGGCGAGCAGTACTTC. Its translation is CASSLGDLGEQYF.

This clonotype occurred a few times. The genes are TRBV20-1 and TRBJ2-5, with 8 bases lining up with TRBD2. From germline, CDR1 is DFQATT and CDR2 SNEGSKA (reference sequence). Germline trimming cut 6 bases from V and 1 base from J; bases unmatched to any gene: 7. This CDR3 region has 14 residues. The CDR3 DNA reads as TGCAGTGCAAGAACTACTAGCGGCCAAGAGACCCAGTACTTC. It translates to CSARTTSGQETQYF.

The genes are TRBV12-3 or TRBV12-4 and TRBJ2-5; D gene uncertain. V lost 3 bases to trimming and J lost 5 bases, with 10 bases between them. CDR3 length: 13 amino acids. This chain's CDR3 is CASSFESGETQYF. DNA of the CDR3: TGTGCCAGCAGTTTTGAATCCGGGGAGACCCAGTACTTC.